The text below deals with one TCR beta chain. The antigen remains unidentified. The data belong to a study of cytomegalovirus exposure and HLA in healthy donors. General study results and limits: The authors listed about 170 TCR beta chains as cytomegalovirus-associated.

PCR involved 60 Vbeta and 13 Jbeta primers. Method: immunoSEQ multiplex PCR; TCRdb's copy keeps in-frame clones and lacks some. The profile shows 200,000 to 250,000 clones, around 80% of them singletons. This receptor was obtained from a woman aged 55 to 70 in good health and CMV-seropositive. The source material was PBMCs.

As DNA, the CDR3 is TGTGCCAGCAGCCCAAGTCCGGTCCAGCGGGGGGCCCGTGGTAGGACCGGGGAGCTGTTTTTT. It is translated as CASSPSPVQRGARGRTGELFF. This chain uses TRBV9 with TRBJ2-2; 9 positions match TRBD2. Germline V lookup: CDR1 SGDLS, CDR2 YYNGEE. Germline trimming cut 4 bases from V and 5 bases from J; bases unmatched to any gene: 24. This CDR3 is 21 amino acids long. Variable domain in full (rest from reference TRBV9 and TRBJ2-2): DSGVTQTPKHLITATGQRVTLRCSPRSGDLSVYWYQQSLDQGLQFLIQYYNGEERAKGNILERFSAQQFPDLHSELNLSSLELGDSALYFCASSPSPVQRGARGRTGELFFGEGSRLTVL.